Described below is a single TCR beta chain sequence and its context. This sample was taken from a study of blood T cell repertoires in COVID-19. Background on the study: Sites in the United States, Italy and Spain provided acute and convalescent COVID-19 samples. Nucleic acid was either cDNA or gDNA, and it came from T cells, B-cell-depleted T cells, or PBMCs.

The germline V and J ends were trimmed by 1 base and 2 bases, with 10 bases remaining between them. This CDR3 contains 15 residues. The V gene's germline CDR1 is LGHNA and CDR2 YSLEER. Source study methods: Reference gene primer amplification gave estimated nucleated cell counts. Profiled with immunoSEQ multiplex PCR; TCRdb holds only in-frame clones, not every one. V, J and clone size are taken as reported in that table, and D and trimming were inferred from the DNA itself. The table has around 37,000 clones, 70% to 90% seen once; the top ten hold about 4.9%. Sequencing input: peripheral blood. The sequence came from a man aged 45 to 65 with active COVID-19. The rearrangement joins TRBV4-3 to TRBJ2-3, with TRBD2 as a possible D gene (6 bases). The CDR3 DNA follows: TGCGCCAGCAGCCAAGTGGGGACTCTCACAGATACGCAGTATTTT. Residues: CASSQVGTLTDTQYF.